This TCR beta chain was sequenced in a study of CD8+ T cells in alopecia areata. Study context: Each day, treated patients took oral tofacitinib twice, at 5 to 10 mg per dose.

Germline V CDR1 and CDR2: SEHNR, FQNEAQ (reference sequence). CDR3 length equals 15 residues. The V segment lost 0 bases and the J segment 4 bases; nucleotides outside the gene matches: 0. Researchers gathered lesional scalp punch biopsies and peripheral blood from patients with alopecia areata. Extracted from the samples, RNA was reverse transcribed into cDNA to serve as the sequencing template. Measured with immunoSEQ multiplex PCR; TCRdb has only the in-frame clones, and not every one. The table lists some 130,000 clones, around 49% of them singletons. The TCR comes from a human donor with alopecia areata. The V gene is TRBV7-9, the J gene TRBJ2-1, with 10 positions matching TRBD2. Sequencing was performed on CD8+ T cells sorted from blood, taken at week 0. The CDR3 nucleotides read TGTGCCAGCAGCTTAGCAGCGGGGGGGTACAATGAGCAGTTCTTC. Protein: CASSLAAGGYNEQFF.